A single sample is the source of the 11 T cell receptor beta chains below, sequenced in a study of blood T cell repertoires in COVID-19. Repertoires were generated with immunoSEQ multiplex PCR, while TCRdb's copy carries only in-frame clones and drops some. The sample includes about 320,000 clones, 65% to 90% of them seen just once. What was sequenced was peripheral blood. The source is a human donor in a cohort sampled during active COVID-19.

The chain employs TRBV19 and TRBJ1-1; TRBD1 matches 7 bases. Unmatched junction bases numbered 8, after V lost 2 bases and J lost 5 bases. This CDR3 is built from 15 residues. Germline-derived CDR1 and CDR2 are LNHDA and SQIVND (reference sequence). The CDR3 bases are TGTGCCAGTAGTATACCCATTACAGGGGTGACTGAAGCTTTCTTT. Its protein is CASSIPITGVTEAFF.

V gene TRBV25-1 combines with J gene TRBJ1-5; D is perhaps TRBD1 (6 bases). Germline-derived CDR1 and CDR2 are MGHDK and SYGVNS. V lost 9 bases, J lost 0 bases, and 21 bases lay in between. The CDR3 length is 17 residues. This CDR3 reads CARVTGCRPGSNQPQHF. As DNA, the CDR3 is TGTGCCAGGGTGACAGGCTGCAGGCCAGGTAGCAATCAGCCCCAGCATTTT.

This rearrangement joins TRBV19 to TRBJ1-5, with 8 bases fitting TRBD1. The CDR3 runs 14 residues. The trim removed 7 bases at V and 2 bases at J, leaving 4 bases unmatched. Germline assignment: CDR1 LNHDA and CDR2 SQIVND (reference sequence). The CDR3 DNA reads as TGTGCCAGTAAAGGACAGGGAGGCAATCAGCCCCAGCATTTT. It encodes CASKGQGGNQPQHF.

This chain uses TRBV5-1 with TRBJ1-2, with a tentative D call TRBD1 (6 bases). Germline CDR1 reads SGHRS; CDR2 reads YFSETQ. There are 17 residues in the CDR3. Trimming cost V 3 bases and J 6 bases, with 24 bases left between them. This chain's CDR3 is CASSSSGALLEMNGYTF. The CDR3 bases are TGCGCCAGCAGCTCCTCAGGGGCCCTTTTAGAAATGAATGGCTACACCTTC.

The chain employs TRBV11-3 and TRBJ1-5; D unresolved. The CDR3 covers 15 residues. V lost 0 bases, J lost 0 bases, and 6 bases lay in between. Germline lookup yields CDR1 SGHNT and CDR2 YENEEA. In DNA, the CDR3 is TGTGCCAGCAGCTTAGATCGGGATAGCAATCAGCCCCAGCATTTT. Translating gives CASSLDRDSNQPQHF.

This clone came up a few times. V is TRBV6-5 and J is TRBJ2-7; D not resolved. Trimming left V 6 bases short and J 3 bases short, with 6 bases between. The germline CDR1 and CDR2 sequences are MNHEY and SVGAGI. This CDR3 contains 11 residues. Here the CDR3 DNA reads TGTGCCAGCAGGACTCACTACGAGCAGTACTTC. The encoded protein is CASRTHYEQYF.

The chain links TRBV9 to TRBJ2-3; 9 nucleotides match TRBD2. After removal of 2 bases from V and 7 bases from J, the junction contained 5 bases not matched to a gene. The CDR3 extends over 14 amino acids. From germline, CDR1 is SGDLS and CDR2 YYNGEE. CDR3 bases: TGTGCCAGCAGCGTGGAGGCGGGGGGGCATACGCAGTATTTT. Translated: CASSVEAGGHTQYF.

The J gene is TRBJ2-1, the V gene TRBV6-5; TRBD2 matches at 7 bases. The CDR3 is 15 residues long. Trimming at V came to 6 bases and at J to 2 bases, leaving 7 bases not matched to a gene. Germline loops: CDR1 MNHEY, CDR2 SVGAGI. The CDR3 DNA reads as TGTGCCAGCAGCCTTGGAGCGGGGACCTACAATGAGCAGTTCTTC. Its translation: CASSLGAGTYNEQFF.

The chain is built from TRBV5-1 and TRBJ2-1; D gene ambiguous. Trimming stripped 0 bases from V and 3 bases from J, with 4 bases between. The germline V gene has CDR1 SGHRS and CDR2 YFSETQ. This CDR3 has 13 residues. DNA of the CDR3: TGCGCCAGCAGCTTGGACATCTACAATGAGCAGTTCTTC. It is translated as CASSLDIYNEQFF.

V usage is TRBV5-1 and J usage is TRBJ1-2, with D perhaps TRBD1 (5 bases). This CDR3 has 16 residues. The V gene's germline CDR1 is SGHRS and CDR2 YFSETQ. V gave up 0 bases and J gave up 4 bases, with 16 bases separating them. In DNA, the CDR3 is TGCGCCAGCAGCTTGGGTTCCCCAGGGATGGGCTATGGCTACACCTTC. Translated, it gives CASSLGSPGMGYGYTF.

The gene calls are TRBV11-3 and TRBJ2-5, with D tentatively TRBD2 (6 bases). V shed 5 bases and J shed 4 bases, with 11 bases lying between them. CDR3 length equals 13 residues. Germline CDR1 is SGHNT and CDR2 is YENEEA. Here the CDR3 reads CASSLRGGETQYF. The CDR3 region has the DNA TGTGCCAGCAGCCTAAGGGGAGGAGAGACCCAGTACTTC.